This T cell receptor (beta chain) was profiled in a study of T cell repertoires in cytomegalovirus infection (dated by TCRdb to the late 2010s). As for the study more broadly: Peptide stimulations targeted recently identified HLA-C-restricted CMV epitopes, whose presentation resists viral immunomodulation, together with well-studied HLA-B-restricted epitopes. Donor HLA type was relevant to the analysis, because carriage of CMV infection together with the matching HLA type was indicated by public TCR beta signatures.

The sample's treatment or condition, from its label and the paper: in vitro stimulation with specific CMV peptide epitopes to enrich CMV-specific T cells. The data were produced on an Illumina HiSeq 1500. The public reads were run again by TCRdb, first through fastp at Q25 and then through MiXCR, and only productive beta chains were kept. Entries that share a CDR3 protein sequence are merged under the most common genes and DNA. The sample data list roughly 700,000 distinct CDR3 sequences, and approximately 33% of these were observed just once. Jointly, the top ten make up approximately 18% of the sample. On this clonotype itself: It has no known antigen specificity. A much more abundant neighbour one base away suggests this may be a read error.

The CDR3, cysteine through phenylalanine, is 16 amino acids long. The kept DNA is CDR3 alone, 48 bases in frame from the first base. CDR1 and CDR2, per the germline V gene, are SGHTA and FQGNSA. Trimming takes 6 bases off V and 5 bases off J; junction bases not matched to a gene: 14. Findings and caveats that apply to the study as a whole: Cumulative frequency of public TCR beta family members discriminated carriers of CMV infection plus the relevant HLA type in this cohort and an independent roughly 340-donor cohort. The ex vivo response was dominated by HLA-C-restricted CMV-specific TCR beta clonotypes, which also provided the single most frequent clonotype in two of eight donors.

The chain couples TRBV7-2 to TRBJ2-5; a stretch of 8 junction bases matches TRBD2. The source of this sequence is a human donor in good health (CMV status not recorded). Some clones in this sample may be carry-over from other donors' samples. The material sequenced was cultured PBMCs, taken from culture after CMV antigen stimulation. The nucleotides read TGTGCCAGCAGGACAGGCACGGGAGGGGCTCCCGAGACCCAGTACTTC. Its translation reads: CASRTGTGGAPETQYF. Here the CDR3 is joined to the reference TRBV7-2 and TRBJ2-5 genes, and the full variable domain is: GAGVSQSPSNKVTEKGKDVELRCDPISGHTALYWYRQSLGQGLEFLIYFQGNSAPDKSGLPSDRFSAERTGGSVSTLTIQRTQQEDSAVYLCASRTGTGGAPETQYFGPGTRLLVL.